These 10 T cell receptor beta chains share one sample of origin, sequenced in a study of PD-L1 blockade in urothelial cancer. Produced via immunoSEQ multiplex PCR; TCRdb's table is partial and in-frame only. Found here are roughly 100,000 clones, over 65% of them singletons; the top ten hold around 7.7%. Documented time point: peripheral blood 6 weeks after treatment start. Sequenced material: PBMCs, taken around atezolizumab (anti-PD-L1) treatment. The receptors come from a man aged 70-80 years with urothelial cancer.

The chain couples TRBV10-3 to TRBJ1-5; D possibly corresponds to TRBD1 (5 bases). This CDR3 region has 13 residues. V lost 5 bases, J lost 7 bases, and 12 bases lay in between. Germline CDR1 is ENHRY and CDR2 is SYGVKD. The CDR3 DNA reads as TGTGCCATCAGTCAGGGTTTTGGGCAGCCCCAGCATTTT. Translating gives CAISQGFGQPQHF.

The chain recombines TRBV7-6 with TRBJ2-3; D perhaps matches TRBD2 (5 bases). The CDR3 has 16 residues. With 5 bases removed from V and 2 bases from J, the gap between germline ends came to 17 bases. Germline V gene lookup returns CDR1 SGHVS and CDR2 FNYEAQ. The CDR3 loop is CASSPTVAGTTDTQYF. The CDR3 coding sequence is TGTGCCAGCAGCCCAACAGTGGCGGGTACCACAGATACGCAGTATTTT.

This clone was counted between two and nine times. The chain's CDR3 is CASGFRAGGSGELFF. For the CDR3, the DNA is TGTGCTAGTGGTTTCAGAGCAGGGGGCAGCGGGGAGCTGTTTTTT. This rearrangement joins TRBV12-5 to TRBJ2-2, with TRBD1 identical over 8 bases. Unmatched junction bases numbered 7, after V lost 3 bases and J lost 7 bases. The length of the CDR3 is 15 residues. Germline assignment: CDR1 LGHNT and CDR2 FRNRAP.

This clone was seen just once. This chain connects TRBV2 to TRBJ2-3; D might be TRBD2 (6 bases). With 6 bases removed from V and 9 bases from J, the gap between germline ends came to 13 bases. This CDR3 is 12 amino acids long. Looked up from germline, CDR1 is SNHLY and CDR2 is FYNNEI. The CDR3 bases are TGTGCCAGCAGACTAGCTTCTTGGACGCAGTATTTT. Amino acid sequence: CASRLASWTQYF.

The J gene is TRBJ2-4, the V gene TRBV20-1; no reliable D call. Germline CDR1 and CDR2: DFQATT and SNEGSKA (reference sequence). This CDR3 has 11 residues. V lost 3 bases, J lost 6 bases, and 6 bases lay in between. CDR3 bases: TGCAGTGCTAGTATCGGAAACATTCAGTACTTC. Translated: CSASIGNIQYF.

The genes are TRBV5-1 and TRBJ1-4; TRBD1 might be the D (5 bases). CDR1 and CDR2 (germline): SGHRS, YFSETQ. The CDR3 has 15 residues. Trimming took 0 bases from V and 5 from J, leaving 11 bases between them. DNA for the CDR3: TGCGCCAGCAGCTTGGATGGGGCCAAGAATGAAAAACTGTTTTTT. Encoded protein: CASSLDGAKNEKLFF.

This clone was found a few times. The chain links TRBV5-4 to TRBJ2-7, with D possibly being TRBD1 (6 bases). Germline V CDR1 and CDR2: SGHNT, YYREEE (reference sequence). This CDR3 has 15 residues. Trimming stripped 5 bases from V and 1 base from J, with 16 bases between. CDR3 nucleotide sequence: TGTGCCAGCAGTCCGGGACAAATATTTTCCTACGAGCAGTACTTC. Translation: CASSPGQIFSYEQYF.

The chain links TRBV6-1 to TRBJ2-1, with TRBD2 as a possible D gene (5 bases). Germline V gene sequence: CDR1 MNHNS, CDR2 SASEGT. The CDR3 contains 14 residues. Trimming took 3 bases from V and 10 from J, leaving 16 bases between them. CDR3 sequence: CASSDLRGGWEQFF. For the CDR3, the DNA is TGTGCCAGCAGTGACTTGAGAGGAGGTTGGGAGCAGTTCTTC.

The rearrangement uses TRBV6-5 and TRBJ2-1, with TRBD2 matching 7 bases. The length of the CDR3 is 13 residues. The V gene's germline CDR1 is MNHEY and CDR2 SVGAGI. Trimming at V came to 4 bases and at J to 7 bases, leaving 4 bases not matched to a gene. The CDR3 spells CASSSRGENEQFF. Here the CDR3 DNA reads TGTGCCAGCAGTTCCCGGGGGGAGAATGAGCAGTTCTTC.

This clone has just a few counts. V is TRBV19 and J is TRBJ1-2; D may be TRBD1 (6 bases). Germline loops: CDR1 LNHDA, CDR2 SQIVND (reference sequence). V lost 4 bases to trimming and J lost 7 bases, with 19 bases between them. The CDR3 has 15 amino acids. DNA of the CDR3: TGTGCCAGTAGTACACGGGACACCTTCTTGGGTGGCTACACCTTC. Encoded protein: CASSTRDTFLGGYTF.